This T cell receptor beta chain was captured by sequencing in a study of shared clonotypes between healthy human individuals. Turning to the study itself: Each donor contributed plates that comprised three CD4 naive, three CD4 memory, two CD8 naive and one CD8 memory. Study conclusions and caveats: Clonotype sharing among donors was thought likely to change with sequencing depth. Against clonotypes common to all four donors, non-shared ones had lower generation probabilities.

In germline, CDR1 is LGHNA, CDR2 YSLEER. CDR3 length: 14 residues. Germline trimming cut 0 bases from V and 2 bases from J; bases unmatched to any gene: 0. In regard to this clone: Antigen unknown.

Execution of the assay was at deep level. Using immunoSEQ multiplex PCR, the repertoire was profiled, and TCRdb retains in-frame clones only, with some absent. The table has roughly 1 million clones, around 76% seen once; the top ten hold approximately 1.5%. The specimen was memory CD4+ T cells sorted from blood. Subset denoted: CD45RA-negative fraction. This receptor was identified in a man aged 18 to 30 in good health. This chain joins TRBV4-3 and TRBJ1-2, with TRBD1 matching 7 bases. The CDR3: CASSQEQGNYGYTF. CDR3 DNA: TGCGCCAGCAGCCAAGAACAGGGGAACTATGGCTACACCTTC.